Listed here are 25 T cell receptor beta chains from one sample, sequenced in a study of T cells after yellow fever vaccination. One entry per CDR3 protein, called by TCRdb with MiXCR from the 5' RACE reads. This table holds 400,000 or so distinct CDR3 sequences, roughly 12% found once. The starting material was PBMCs, obtained on the day of the first yellow fever vaccination. The origin of the receptors is a man aged 18 to 30 who received the YFV17D yellow fever vaccine.

The CDR3 DNA sequence: TGTGCCAGCAGCCGGACTAGCGGCACAGATACGCAGTATTTT. Translating it yields CASSRTSGTDTQYF. The rearrangement joins TRBV7-2 to TRBJ2-3, with TRBD2 matching over 9 bases. Per the germline V gene, CDR1 is SGHTA and CDR2 is FQGNSA. The CDR3 length is 14 residues. V dropped 5 bases and J dropped 1; count of bases not matched to a gene: 1.

The rearrangement joins TRBV20-1 to TRBJ2-1; D possibly corresponds to TRBD2 (7 bases). The germline CDR1 and CDR2 sequences are DFQATT and SNEGSKA (reference sequence). V lost 5 bases and J 0 bases, leaving 14 bases between the germline ends. The CDR3 covers 15 residues. The CDR3 DNA reads TGCAGTGCTCCTGATAGGGGGGGCTCCTACAATGAGCAGTTCTTC. Translation gives CSAPDRGGSYNEQFF.

The rearrangement joins TRBV7-3 to TRBJ1-2, with D maybe TRBD1 (5 bases). CDR1 is SGHTA, CDR2 FQGTGA, per germline. V shed 4 bases and J shed 9 bases, with 18 bases lying between them. The CDR3 is made up of 14 amino acids. The CDR3 here is CASSSEGRLGSYTF. CDR3 bases: TGTGCCAGCAGCTCAGAGGGACGGCTCGGGAGCTACACCTTC.

This clonotype was seen only a few times. The genes are TRBV4-3 and TRBJ2-7, with D unresolved. Trimming took 0 bases from V and 0 from J, leaving 6 bases between them. Germline V CDR1 and CDR2: LGHNA, YSLEER. This CDR3 spans 14 amino acids. The CDR3 region has the DNA TGCGCCAGCAGCCAAGACCCCGGCTCCTACGAGCAGTACGTC. This sequence encodes CASSQDPGSYEQYV.

This clonotype has more than one count but fewer than ten. The CDR3: CAISESAFEKLFF. CDR3 sequence (DNA): TGTGCCATCAGTGAGTCAGCCTTTGAAAAACTGTTTTTT. V gene TRBV10-3 combines with J gene TRBJ1-4; D gene uncertain. CDR1 and CDR2 from the germline V gene are ENHRY and SYGVKD. V lost 0 bases and J 7 bases, leaving 6 bases between the germline ends. This CDR3 region has 13 residues.

The chain links TRBV12-3 or TRBV12-4 to TRBJ2-3, with 13 positions matching TRBD2. V shed 6 bases and J 5 bases; nucleotides not matched to a gene: 5. This CDR3 has 15 amino acids. The CDR3 region has the DNA TGTGCCAGCAGCTCTGGGACTAGCGGGGAAGATACGCAGTATTTT. Translating gives CASSSGTSGEDTQYF.

This clonotype was detected only a few times. V gene TRBV10-3 combines with J gene TRBJ2-1; 9 bases line up with TRBD2. The CDR3 consists of 14 residues. J was trimmed by 9 bases and V by 7 bases; bases with no gene match: 10. Germline V CDR1 and CDR2: ENHRY, SYGVKD. The CDR3 coding sequence is TGTGCCATCACATGGGGCGGGGGGGCACCTGAGCAGTTCTTC. It codes for CAITWGGGAPEQFF.

This clonotype appeared a few times. The chain carries TRBV5-6 and TRBJ1-1, with D perhaps TRBD1 (5 bases). The CDR3 totals 15 residues. The V gene's germline CDR1 is SGHDT and CDR2 YYEEEE. V gave up 4 bases and J gave up 4 bases, with 17 bases separating them. In DNA form, the CDR3 reads TGTGCCAGCAGCCCTCCCGGCAGGGTAGGCACTGAAGCTTTCTTT. It is translated as CASSPPGRVGTEAFF.

The rearrangement links TRBV2 to TRBJ1-2; 7 bases map to TRBD1. V gave up 2 bases and J gave up 6 bases; unmatched junction bases: 15. Germline V lookup: CDR1 SNHLY, CDR2 FYNNEI. The CDR3 is 17 residues long. CDR3 coding DNA: TGTGCCAGCAGTGAAACCAGACAGGGAAAGAGGCAGGATGGCTACACCTTC. Its protein product is CASSETRQGKRQDGYTF.

This clonotype has more than one count but fewer than ten. The V gene is TRBV10-3, the J gene TRBJ1-1, with D possibly matching TRBD1 (6 bases). Trimming stripped 8 bases from V and 6 bases from J, with 16 bases between. The germline V gene has CDR1 ENHRY and CDR2 SYGVKD. This CDR3 contains 13 residues. The CDR3 region has the DNA TGTGCCATCGGCGGGGGCGGGGCCCCTGAAGCTTTCTTT. Protein sequence: CAIGGGGAPEAFF.

This clonotype was counted a few times. The chain carries TRBV25-1 and TRBJ1-2; D remains ambiguous. Looked up from germline, CDR1 is MGHDK and CDR2 is SYGVNS. The germline V and J ends were trimmed by 2 bases and 0 bases, with 10 bases remaining between them. This CDR3 has 15 residues. CDR3 in DNA: TGTGCCAGCAGTGAAAGCGGCAGTTCTAACTATGGCTACACCTTC. Translation gives CASSESGSSNYGYTF.

The chain uses TRBV10-3 and TRBJ2-1; weak D call: TRBD1 (6 bases). The CDR3 has 13 amino acids. V was cut by 6 bases and J by 8 bases, with 14 bases left in between. Germline V CDR1 and CDR2: ENHRY, SYGVKD. The CDR3 DNA reads as TGTGCCATCAGCTTAGAGAGGGGGTATGAGCAGTTCTTC. It is translated as CAISLERGYEQFF.

This clonotype was picked up many times. The chain combines TRBV5-6 with TRBJ2-7, with D maybe TRBD1 (7 bases). V shed 0 bases and J shed 2 bases, with 15 bases lying between them. The CDR3 extends over 16 amino acids. Germline assignment: CDR1 SGHDT and CDR2 YYEEEE. This CDR3 is CASSLGGRGDPYEQYV. In DNA form, the CDR3 reads TGTGCCAGCAGCTTGGGTGGCAGGGGGGACCCCTACGAGCAGTACGTC.

This clonotype has at least ten counts. V gene TRBV6-5 combines with J gene TRBJ2-5; 11 bases map to TRBD2. The CDR3 covers 17 residues. The trim removed 0 bases at V and 5 bases at J, leaving 8 bases unmatched. Germline V gene sequence: CDR1 MNHEY, CDR2 SVGAGI. The CDR3: CASSYSSSGGARETQYF. CDR3 DNA: TGTGCCAGCAGTTACTCAAGTAGCGGGGGGGCCCGTGAGACCCAGTACTTC.

The chain is built from TRBV6-5 and TRBJ1-6; possibly TRBD1 for D (5 bases). The CDR3 extends over 13 amino acids. V lost 2 bases and J 10 bases, leaving 9 bases between the germline ends. Germline V CDR1 and CDR2: MNHEY, SVGAGI. The chain's CDR3 is CASSYDRKSPLHF. As DNA, the CDR3 is TGTGCCAGCAGTTACGACAGAAAATCACCCCTCCACTTT.

The J gene is TRBJ2-1, the V gene TRBV5-6; D gene unclear. Germline CDR1 SGHDT, CDR2 YYEEEE. V was pared by 4 bases and J by 4 bases, with 15 bases between. There are 15 residues in the CDR3. In nucleotides, the CDR3 is TGTGCCAGCAGCCTCCTCCGATCGAGATACAATGAGCAGTTCTTC. This gives the protein CASSLLRSRYNEQFF. The full variable domain, rest sourced from reference TRBV5-6 and TRBJ2-1, is DAGVTQSPTHLIKTRGQQVTLRCSPKSGHDTVSWYQQALGQGPQFIFQYYEEEERQRGNFPDRFSGHQFPNYSSELNVNALLLGDSALYLCASSLLRSRYNEQFFGPGTRLTVL.

This clonotype came up a few times. The rearrangement links TRBV4-1 to TRBJ2-4, with D possibly matching TRBD2 (7 bases). This CDR3 is built from 17 residues. Looked up from germline, CDR1 is MGHRA and CDR2 is YSYEKL. Trimming took off 4 bases at V and 1 base at J, with 17 bases between the two ends. As DNA, the CDR3 is TGCGCCAGCAGCCGGGTGGGGGGGGCGCCGGCCAAAAACATTCAGTACTTC. Its protein product is CASSRVGGAPAKNIQYF.

CDR3 sequence reads: CASSPGGWEKLFF. The CDR3 coding sequence is TGCGCCAGCAGCCCGGGGGGGTGGGAAAAACTGTTTTTT. The chain has TRBV4-3 and TRBJ1-4; possible D gene TRBD1, 5 bases. Germline values: CDR1 LGHNA, CDR2 YSLEER. CDR3 length: 13 residues. V was shortened by 4 bases and J by 8 bases, with 11 bases between the two germline ends.

The chain recombines TRBV15 with TRBJ2-3, with TRBD1 identical over 10 bases. The CDR3 consists of 15 residues. Germline assignment: CDR1 LNHNV and CDR2 YYDKDF (reference sequence). V dropped 5 bases and J dropped 4; count of bases not matched to a gene: 6. CDR3 region: CATSGRTGGADTQYF. The DNA of the CDR3 is TGTGCCACCAGCGGTAGGACAGGGGGAGCAGATACGCAGTATTTT.

The chain uses TRBV2 and TRBJ1-6; D may be TRBD1 (5 bases). Germline CDR1 reads SNHLY; CDR2 reads FYNNEI. This CDR3 is 14 amino acids long. V dropped 2 bases and J dropped 10 bases, with 12 bases sitting between them. The DNA of the CDR3 is TGTGCCAGCAGTGAAAGTCGGGGCCCCTCACCCCTCCACTTT. Protein product: CASSESRGPSPLHF.

In DNA form, the CDR3 reads TGTGCCAGCAGCCAAGAAGTGACTAGTCTGGGCGAGCAGTACGTC. Translating gives CASSQEVTSLGEQYV. The chain uses TRBV3-1 and TRBJ2-7; D is perhaps TRBD2 (6 bases). Germline V gives CDR1 LGHDT, CDR2 YNNKEL (reference sequence). The CDR3 runs 15 residues. Trimming took 0 bases from V and 6 from J, leaving 15 bases between them.

In this sample, this clonotype turned up many times. The rearrangement links TRBV12-3 or TRBV12-4 to TRBJ2-7; D is undetermined. V lost 5 bases, J lost 7 bases, and 24 bases lay in between. The CDR3 has 16 amino acids. Here the CDR3 DNA reads TGTGCCAGCAGTCTTGGTCTGGCCGGGCCCCTCCTAGAGCAGTACTTC. It is translated as CASSLGLAGPLLEQYF.

This clonotype has only one observation. The chain joins TRBV5-1 to TRBJ1-1; 8 bases are a match to TRBD1. Trimming removed 3 bases from V and 6 bases from J; junction bases left unmatched: 7. CDR1 and CDR2 (germline): SGHRS, YFSETQ. This CDR3 contains 14 residues. The chain's CDR3 is CASSSIGTGPEAFF. CDR3 nucleotides: TGCGCCAGCAGCTCGATCGGGACAGGACCTGAAGCTTTCTTT.

The chain uses TRBV29-1 and TRBJ2-7, with D possibly TRBD2 on 5 matching bases. This CDR3 contains 12 residues. The germline V gene has CDR1 SQVTM and CDR2 ANQGSEA. The V gene lost 4 bases and the J gene lost 1 base, with 8 bases spanning the gap. DNA for the CDR3: TGCAGCGTTGTAGAGGGTTCCTACGAGCAGTACTTC. Its protein product is CSVVEGSYEQYF.

This clonotype was counted only a few times. V is TRBV5-8 and J is TRBJ1-5; D unresolved. Germline CDR1 reads SGHTS; CDR2 reads YDEGEE. The CDR3 runs to 15 residues. Trimming took 3 bases from V and 0 from J, leaving 10 bases between them. The DNA of the CDR3 is TGTGCCAGCAGCTCTCGGGTTATTAGCAATCAGCCCCAGCATTTT. Its translation: CASSSRVISNQPQHF. Using reference TRBV5-8 and TRBJ1-5 for the parts outside the CDR3, the full variable domain is EAGVTQSPTHLIKTRGQQATLRCSPISGHTSVYWYQQALGLGLQFLLWYDEGEERNRGNFPPRFSGRQFPNYSSELNVNALELEDSALYLCASSSRVISNQPQHFGDGTRLSIL.